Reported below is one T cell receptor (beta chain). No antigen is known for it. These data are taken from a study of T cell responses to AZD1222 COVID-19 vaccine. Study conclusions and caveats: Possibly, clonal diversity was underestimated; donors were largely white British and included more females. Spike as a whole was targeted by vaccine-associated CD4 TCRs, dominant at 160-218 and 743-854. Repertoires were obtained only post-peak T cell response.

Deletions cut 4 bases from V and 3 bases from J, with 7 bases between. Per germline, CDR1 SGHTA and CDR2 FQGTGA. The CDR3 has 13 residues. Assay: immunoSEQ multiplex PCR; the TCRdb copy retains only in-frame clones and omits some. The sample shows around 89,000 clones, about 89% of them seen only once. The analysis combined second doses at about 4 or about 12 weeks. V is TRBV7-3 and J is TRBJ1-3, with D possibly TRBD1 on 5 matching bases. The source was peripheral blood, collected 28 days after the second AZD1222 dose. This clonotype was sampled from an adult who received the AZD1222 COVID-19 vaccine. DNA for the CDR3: TGTGCCAGCAGCTCAGGGTTTGGAAACACCATATATTTT. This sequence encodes CASSSGFGNTIYF. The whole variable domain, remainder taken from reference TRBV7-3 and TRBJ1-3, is GAGVSQTPSNKVTEKGKYVELRCDPISGHTALYWYRQSLGQGPEFLIYFQGTGAADDSGLPNDRFFAVRPEGSVSTLKIQRTERGDSAVYLCASSSGFGNTIYFGEGSWLTVV.